Below are 19 T cell receptor beta chains sequenced from a single sample in a study of T cells in localized non-small cell lung cancer. Sequencing used immunoSEQ multiplex PCR; TCRdb keeps in-frame clones, though not all of them. This repertoire shows 25,000 or so clones, approximately 90% found once; its top ten account for under 7%. The sequences come from peripheral blood, collected before any cancer treatment. These receptors were obtained from an older male donor with stage I lung adenocarcinoma.

The rearrangement links TRBV6-5 to TRBJ2-7; 8 nucleotides line up with TRBD1. V lost 6 bases and J lost 4; bases outside the gene matches: 8. CDR1 is MNHEY and CDR2 is SVGAGI in the germline V gene. This CDR3 region has 14 residues. The CDR3 bases are TGTGCCAGCAGGACAGGGGTGGCGAGTTACGAGCAGTACTTC. Protein: CASRTGVASYEQYF.

The rearrangement uses TRBV6-1 and TRBJ2-3; a weak D match, TRBD2 (6 bases). The germline V gene has CDR1 MNHNS and CDR2 SASEGT. Trimming took 7 bases from V and 4 from J, leaving 15 bases between them. The CDR3 is 14 residues long. CDR3 DNA sequence: TGTGCCAGCATAAGGAGGGCAGGGCCAGATACGCAGTATTTT. Residues: CASIRRAGPDTQYF.

The chain has TRBV30 and TRBJ2-3; TRBD1 matches at 7 bases. Germline V lookup: CDR1 GTSNPN, CDR2 SVGIG (reference sequence). The J segment lost 3 bases and the V segment lost 6 bases, leaving 6 bases of the junction unmatched. This CDR3 region has 13 residues. The CDR3 sequence is CACHQDRTDTQYF. The CDR3 coding sequence is TGTGCCTGTCACCAGGACAGGACAGATACGCAGTATTTT.

The rearrangement joins TRBV5-4 to TRBJ1-4, with D possibly being TRBD1 (6 bases). Germline values: CDR1 SGHNT, CDR2 YYREEE (reference sequence). This CDR3 contains 15 residues. Between the trimmed V and J ends, which lost 4 bases and 3 bases, there was a span of 13 bases. The CDR3 reads CASSPGGRANEKLFF. CDR3 in DNA: TGTGCCAGCAGCCCTGGGGGGCGGGCTAATGAAAAACTGTTTTTT.

This clone showed up just a few times. The chain has TRBV28 and TRBJ1-2; no clear D. There are 12 residues in the CDR3. The germline V gene encodes CDR1 MDHEN and CDR2 SYDVKM. Trimming pared 7 bases from V and 2 bases from J, leaving 8 bases between. This chain's CDR3 is CASNPGNYGYTF. The CDR3 nucleotides are TGTGCCAGCAACCCGGGAAACTATGGCTACACCTTC.

This chain links TRBV30 with TRBJ1-1; D is possibly TRBD1 (6 bases). Germline V lookup: CDR1 GTSNPN, CDR2 SVGIG (reference sequence). The CDR3 is 14 amino acids. V dropped 4 bases and J dropped 1 base, with 13 bases sitting between them. Here the CDR3 reads CAWTRMTGNTEAFF. The CDR3, as DNA: TGTGCCTGGACGAGGATGACAGGGAACACTGAAGCTTTCTTT.

DNA of the CDR3: TGTGCCAGCAGCTTAGCGCAGGCTAGCGGATCTAGCACAGATACGCAGTATTTT. Translating gives CASSLAQASGSSTDTQYF. The V and J genes are TRBV7-6 and TRBJ2-3; 7 positions match TRBD2. Germline-derived CDR1 and CDR2 are SGHVS and FNYEAQ. This CDR3 spans 18 amino acids. V lost 0 bases to trimming and J lost 0 bases; unmatched junction nucleotides: 9.

This chain uses TRBV28 with TRBJ2-3; D remains unclear. This CDR3 region has 11 residues. Germline V lookup: CDR1 MDHEN, CDR2 SYDVKM. Deletions cut 6 bases from V and 7 bases from J, with 8 bases between. The CDR3 sequence is CASSPLNTQYF. The CDR3 region has the DNA TGTGCCAGCAGCCCCTTGAATACGCAGTATTTT.

The V call is TRBV5-8, the J call TRBJ2-7; D might be TRBD1 or TRBD2, each matching 5 bases. The CDR3 runs 18 residues. Germline CDR1 is SGHTS and CDR2 is YDEGEE. V lost 1 base, J lost 3 bases, and 23 bases lay in between. In DNA, the CDR3 is TGTGCCAGCAGCTTGACCGGGACGACTTCCCTGGTCCACTACGAGCAGTACTTC. Its protein is CASSLTGTTSLVHYEQYF.

The chain has TRBV6-1 and TRBJ2-1; the D is unclear. Germline V CDR1 and CDR2: MNHNS, SASEGT. The CDR3 sequence is 14 residues long. V lost 1 base and J lost 10, with 14 bases in between. In nucleotides, the CDR3 is TGTGCCAGCAGTGAAGTTGCGTCTATCGGGGAGCAGTTCTTC. Translation gives CASSEVASIGEQFF.

The chain has TRBV5-1 and TRBJ2-5, with D possibly being TRBD1 (5 bases). CDR1 and CDR2 from the germline V gene are SGHRS and YFSETQ. The CDR3 contains 12 residues. V lost 4 bases, J lost 4 bases, and 8 bases lay in between. The CDR3 region has the DNA TGCGCCAGCAGCCTCACAGGAGAGACCCAGTACTTC. Translated, it gives CASSLTGETQYF.

The rearrangement joins TRBV2 to TRBJ1-3; D not certain. Germline-derived CDR1 and CDR2 are SNHLY and FYNNEI. The CDR3 extends over 19 amino acids. Trimming took 0 bases from V and 0 from J, leaving 18 bases between them. The CDR3 DNA is TGTGCCAGCAGTGAAGCCCCATCCTGGTCGGTTAACTCTGGAAACACCATATATTTT. Translated, it gives CASSEAPSWSVNSGNTIYF.

The rearrangement uses TRBV19 and TRBJ1-2; perhaps TRBD1 as D (5 bases). Between the trimmed V and J ends, which lost 7 bases and 7 bases, there was a span of 16 bases. The CDR3 consists of 13 residues. Germline V gene data show CDR1 as LNHDA and CDR2 as SQIVND (reference sequence). CDR3 nucleotides: TGTGCCAGTACTAGGACGGAAAGGGGTGGCTACACCTTC. Protein: CASTRTERGGYTF.

The rearrangement joins TRBV14 to TRBJ1-2, with D perhaps matching TRBD1 (5 bases). CDR1 and CDR2 (germline): SGHDN, FVKESK. The V end lost 4 bases, the J end lost 2 bases, and 11 bases lay between the germline ends. There are 14 residues in the CDR3. The CDR3 protein is CASSPTVLNYGYTF. CDR3 nucleotide sequence: TGTGCCAGCAGCCCGACAGTACTAAACTATGGCTACACCTTC.

The V gene is TRBV5-5, the J gene TRBJ1-1, with a tentative D call TRBD1 (5 bases). Germline V gives CDR1 SGHKS, CDR2 YYEKEE (reference sequence). Trimming cost V 5 bases and J 6 bases, with 14 bases left between them. This CDR3 spans 13 amino acids. CDR3 in amino acids: CASSIRGIAEAFF. The CDR3 DNA is TGTGCCAGCAGTATACGGGGGATAGCTGAAGCTTTCTTT.

V usage is TRBV7-9 and J usage is TRBJ1-6; 8 nucleotides match TRBD1. The CDR3 totals 16 residues. J gave up 1 base and V 4 bases, and 3 bases lay outside the gene matches. Germline V gene data show CDR1 as SEHNR and CDR2 as FQNEAQ (reference sequence). The CDR3 DNA is TGTGCCAGCAGCTCGGGACAGGAATCCTATAATTCACCCCTCCACTTT. Its protein is CASSSGQESYNSPLHF.

This clone occurred a few times. This chain connects TRBV6-6 to TRBJ2-5; D is ambiguous. Germline CDR1 reads MNHNY; CDR2 reads SVGAGI (reference sequence). The CDR3 is made up of 15 amino acids. V lost 6 bases, J lost 3 bases, and 17 bases lay in between. CDR3 sequence: CASRPLDGSKETQYF. DNA of the CDR3: TGTGCCAGCAGACCTCTGGACGGCTCCAAAGAGACCCAGTACTTC.

The rearrangement uses TRBV5-3 and TRBJ2-5, with 9 bases identical to TRBD2. TRBV5-3 carries the ORF label, with uncertain function. The J segment lost 1 base and the V segment lost 1 base, leaving 11 bases of the junction unmatched. The CDR3 covers 18 residues. DNA for the CDR3: TGTGCCAGAAGCTTGTCTGATTTAGCGGGGGAAACCCAAGAGACCCAGTACTTC. This gives the protein CARSLSDLAGETQETQYF.

The V and J genes are TRBV5-1 and TRBJ2-5, with TRBD2 identical over 9 bases. V dropped 0 bases and J dropped 0; count of bases not matched to a gene: 3. This CDR3 spans 16 amino acids. In germline, CDR1 is SGHRS, CDR2 YFSETQ. The CDR3 DNA reads as TGCGCCAGCAGCTTGGAAGCGGGGGGTTACCAAGAGACCCAGTACTTC. Protein: CASSLEAGGYQETQYF.